Each of the 32 T cell receptor beta chains below was sequenced from the same sample in a study of blood T cell repertoires in COVID-19. TCRdb's table, derived via immunoSEQ multiplex PCR, lists solely in-frame clones and lacks some. Of roughly 280,000 clones listed, approximately 91% were seen once; the top ten hold roughly 2.3%. Material for sequencing was peripheral blood. These receptor sequences come from a man aged 50-60 years with acute or convalescent COVID-19.

The chain joins TRBV1 to TRBJ1-2; TRBD1, as called in the table, went unchecked against the DNA. TRBV1 is a documented pseudogene. The CDR3 totals 15 residues. The CDR3 loop is CTSSQDVGQDYGYTF. The CDR3 nucleotides are TGCACCAGCAGCCAAGATGTCGGACAGGACTATGGCTACACCTTC.

The chain joins TRBV12-3 or TRBV12-4 to TRBJ1-6, with a weak D call TRBD1 (5 bases). Trimming left V 8 bases short and J 6 bases short, with 11 bases between. The CDR3 has 13 residues. CDR3 bases: TGTGCCAGCCTTAGGAGGGGTAATTCACCCCTCCACTTT. Amino acid sequence: CASLRRGNSPLHF.

CDR3: CASGRDNYSLNEQFF. As DNA, the CDR3 is TGTGCCAGCGGGAGGGACAACTACAGCCTCAATGAGCAGTTCTTC. The rearrangement joins TRBV2 to TRBJ2-1; tentative D call: TRBD2 (7 bases). The CDR3 consists of 15 residues. Germline lookup yields CDR1 SNHLY and CDR2 FYNNEI. Trimming left V 8 bases short and J 6 bases short, with 20 bases between.

This chain connects TRBV10-1 to TRBJ1-1; D gene uncertain. With 0 bases removed from V and 7 bases from J, the gap between germline ends came to 9 bases. The CDR3 runs 13 residues. Looked up from germline, CDR1 is WNHNN and CDR2 is SYGVQD (reference sequence). In DNA, the CDR3 is TGCGCCAGCAGTGAGTCGTCGGAGGGTGAAGCTTTCTTT. As protein: CASSESSEGEAFF.

This clone was seen a few times. This sequence joins TRBV3-1 (or the pseudogene TRBV3-2) and TRBJ2-1; the match to TRBD1 covers 7 bases. This CDR3 is 16 amino acids long. J was trimmed by 8 bases and V by 4 bases; bases with no gene match: 14. Germline V gives CDR1 LGHDT, CDR2 YNNKEL (reference sequence). CDR3: CASSPLQGELFYEQFF. The CDR3 DNA follows: TGTGCCAGCAGCCCCCTGCAGGGGGAGTTATTCTATGAGCAGTTCTTC.

The chain has TRBV5-6 and TRBJ2-5; perhaps TRBD2 as D (6 bases). CDR1 and CDR2 from the germline V gene are SGHDT and YYEEEE. The CDR3 totals 15 residues. Trimming took 4 bases from V and 7 from J, leaving 20 bases between them. DNA of the CDR3: TGTGCCAGCAGCCCCGACGGGGGTATCTGGGTGACCCAGTACTTC. Translating it yields CASSPDGGIWVTQYF.

This chain links TRBV5-1 with TRBJ1-1, with 7 bases identical to TRBD1. Germline V gene lookup returns CDR1 SGHRS and CDR2 YFSETQ. The CDR3 covers 15 residues. V dropped 0 bases and J dropped 2; count of bases not matched to a gene: 4. The DNA of the CDR3 is TGCGCCAGCAGCTTGGCCGACAGGGCCAACACTGAAGCTTTCTTT. Its translation: CASSLADRANTEAFF.

The table lists this clone with a count of one. CDR3 sequence (DNA): TGTGCCAGCAGTCTTAGGGGTCCAAGCTCACCCCTCCACTTT. This translates into CASSLRGPSSPLHF. The chain couples TRBV11-2 to TRBJ1-6; TRBD1 is a possible D gene (5 bases). The V and J ends lost 6 bases and 10 bases respectively, with 16 bases between them. The CDR3 loop spans 14 amino acids. Per the germline V gene, CDR1 is SGHAT and CDR2 is FQNNGV. The whole variable domain, remainder taken from reference TRBV11-2 and TRBJ1-6, is EAGVAQSPRYKIIEKRQSVAFWCNPISGHATLYWYQQILGQGPKLLIQFQNNGVVDDSQLPKDRFSAERLKGVDSTLKIQPAKLEDSAVYLCASSLRGPSSPLHFGNGTRLTVT.

The rearrangement joins TRBV6-1 to TRBJ2-5; D unresolved. The germline V gene has CDR1 MNHNS and CDR2 SASEGT. V was cut by 2 bases and J by 5 bases, with 6 bases left in between. This CDR3 comprises 12 residues. The CDR3 nucleotides are TGTGCCAGCAGTGAACGGTCGGAGACCCAGTACTTC. Residues: CASSERSETQYF.

V gene TRBV6-2 or TRBV6-3 combines with J gene TRBJ2-6; D remains unclear. The CDR3 covers 17 residues. The V gene's germline CDR1 is MNHEY and CDR2 SVGEGT. V was pared by 0 bases and J by 3 bases, with 12 bases between. The CDR3, as DNA: TGTGCCAGCAGTTACTCGATAACCGGGTTTGGGGCCAACGTCCTGACTTTC. It codes for CASSYSITGFGANVLTF.

The V gene is TRBV4-1, the J gene TRBJ1-1; D call uncertain. CDR3 size: 13 residues. Trimming removed 5 bases at V and 5 bases at J, with 12 bases between. Germline-derived CDR1 and CDR2 are MGHRA and YSYEKL. The CDR3 sequence is CASSKSGSTEAFF. CDR3 nucleotides: TGCGCCAGCAGCAAATCGGGGTCAACTGAAGCTTTCTTT.

The chain uses TRBV27 and TRBJ1-5; tentatively, D is TRBD1 (5 bases). In germline, CDR1 is MNHEY, CDR2 SMNVEV (reference sequence). This CDR3 spans 13 amino acids. V shed 5 bases and J shed 7 bases, with 12 bases lying between them. CDR3 amino acids: CASSARGGQPQHF. Here the CDR3 DNA reads TGTGCCAGCAGTGCCCGGGGGGGGCAGCCCCAGCATTTT.

This rearrangement joins TRBV7-9 to TRBJ1-1, with D hard to call. V lost 1 base, J lost 0 bases, and 9 bases lay in between. The CDR3 runs to 15 residues. CDR1 and CDR2 (germline): SEHNR, FQNEAQ (reference sequence). In nucleotides, the CDR3 is TGTGCCAGCAGCTTAGTTTGGGCCCTGAACACTGAAGCTTTCTTT. Its translation: CASSLVWALNTEAFF.

The chain links TRBV7-8 to TRBJ2-3; 11 bases align to TRBD1. The length of the CDR3 is 16 residues. J lost 4 bases, V lost 3 bases, and 6 bases had no gene match. In germline, CDR1 is SGHVS, CDR2 FQNEAQ. The DNA of the CDR3 is TGTGCCAGCAGCTTTTCCGGGACAGGGGGTTCAGATACGCAGTATTTT. This translates into CASSFSGTGGSDTQYF.

V is TRBV15 and J is TRBJ1-2; 10 bases match TRBD1. The length of the CDR3 is 16 residues. V lost 1 base and J lost 5; bases outside the gene matches: 7. The germline CDR1 and CDR2 sequences are LNHNV and YYDKDF (reference sequence). DNA for the CDR3: TGTGCCACCAGCAGAGGGGACAGGGGAGCTATATATGGCTACACCTTC. It is translated as CATSRGDRGAIYGYTF.

J is TRBJ2-5 and V is TRBV3-1 (or the pseudogene TRBV3-2), with D hard to call. Between the trimmed V and J ends, which lost 4 bases and 4 bases, there was a span of 7 bases. From germline, CDR1 is LGHDT and CDR2 YNNKEL (reference sequence). CDR3 length equals 12 residues. CDR3 nucleotide sequence: TGTGCCAGCAGCCGCGTGGTAGAGACCCAGTACTTC. This codes for CASSRVVETQYF.

The chain combines TRBV4-2 with TRBJ1-6; no definite D call. In germline, CDR1 is LGHNA, CDR2 YNFKEQ. V gave up 0 bases and J gave up 7 bases, with 13 bases separating them. The CDR3 runs 16 residues. The CDR3 DNA is TGTGCCAGCAGCCAAGATCGGTCCGGGATAAATTCACCCCTCCACTTT. Amino acid sequence: CASSQDRSGINSPLHF.

V gene TRBV19 combines with J gene TRBJ1-2, with unresolved D. Trimming took off 5 bases at V and 0 bases at J, with 16 bases between the two ends. CDR3 length: 16 amino acids. Germline V gene lookup returns CDR1 LNHDA and CDR2 SQIVND (reference sequence). The CDR3 region is CASSGQLSTANYGYTF. The CDR3 nucleotides read TGTGCCAGTAGTGGTCAACTTAGTACAGCTAACTATGGCTACACCTTC.

For this clone: The germline gene is not matched at one end of the junction; a read error may be the cause. The rearrangement uses TRBV7-9 and TRBJ1-2; a weak D match, TRBD1 (5 bases). Looked up from germline, CDR1 is SEHNR and CDR2 is FQNEAQ (reference sequence). The CDR3 has 12 residues. The CDR3 sequence is CASSLAEGRSFF. The CDR3 DNA reads TGTGCCAGCAGCTTAGCGGAGGGGAGAAGTTTCTTC.

The chain has TRBV3-1 (or the pseudogene TRBV3-2) and TRBJ1-3; unclear D gene. This CDR3 is built from 14 residues. Trimming left V 1 base short and J 3 bases short, with 7 bases between. Per the germline V gene, CDR1 is LGHDT and CDR2 is YNNKEL (reference sequence). DNA of the CDR3: TGTGCCAGCAGCCAAGTTGGGCGTGGAAACACCATATATTTT. Translated: CASSQVGRGNTIYF.

The chain uses TRBV6-4 and TRBJ2-2; weak D call: TRBD1 (6 bases). CDR1 is MRHNA and CDR2 is SNTAGT in the germline V gene. This CDR3 contains 14 residues. The ends were cut back, 6 bases at V and 5 bases at J, with 13 bases in the middle. CDR3 in DNA: TGTGCCAGCAGCCTACAGGGCTGGACCGGGGAGCTGTTTTTT. This translates into CASSLQGWTGELFF.

The genes are TRBV24-1 and TRBJ2-1, with 9 bases identical to TRBD1. Germline V CDR1 and CDR2: KGHDR, SFDVKD. V shed 4 bases, J shed 8 bases, and the junction held 11 bases outside the gene matches. The CDR3 loop spans 16 amino acids. CDR3 in amino acids: CATSESGTGSGDEQFF. The CDR3 DNA sequence: TGTGCCACCAGTGAGTCCGGGACAGGGTCCGGGGATGAGCAGTTCTTC.

This sequence joins TRBV18 and TRBJ1-5; possible D gene TRBD1, 5 bases. This CDR3 has 16 amino acids. Trimming took off 2 bases at V and 2 bases at J, with 13 bases between the two ends. The germline gives CDR1 KGHSH, CDR2 LQKENI. CDR3 nucleotides: TGTGCCAGCTCACCAATAGGGGATCGAGGCAATCAGCCCCAGCATTTT. It yields the protein CASSPIGDRGNQPQHF.

The rearrangement uses TRBV18 and TRBJ2-7; TRBD1 aligns across 7 bases. Germline V gene data show CDR1 as KGHSH and CDR2 as LQKENI. Losses at the gene ends were 8 bases for V and 3 bases for J; bases not matched to a gene: 10. The CDR3 is made up of 14 amino acids. The CDR3 region is CASADRAWGYEQYF. The CDR3 nucleotides are TGTGCCAGCGCCGACAGGGCCTGGGGCTACGAGCAGTACTTC.

V gene TRBV6-5 combines with J gene TRBJ1-2; 10 bases are a match to TRBD1. The J segment lost 4 bases and the V segment lost 0 bases, leaving 2 bases of the junction unmatched. CDR1 is MNHEY and CDR2 is SVGAGI in the germline V gene. The CDR3 extends over 15 amino acids. CDR3 sequence (DNA): TGTGCCAGCAGTTACTCGGGACAGGGGTCCTATGGCTACACCTTC. This gives the protein CASSYSGQGSYGYTF.

The rearrangement joins TRBV5-1 to TRBJ1-2, with a possible D match to TRBD1 (6 bases). Germline V gives CDR1 SGHRS, CDR2 YFSETQ. This CDR3 has 14 residues. Trimming stripped 6 bases from V and 0 bases from J, with 12 bases between. The CDR3 DNA follows: TGCGCCAGCAAACCCGGACAGTCTAACTATGGCTACACCTTC. It codes for CASKPGQSNYGYTF.

The chain recombines TRBV27 with TRBJ2-7, with a weak D call TRBD1 (5 bases). There are 15 residues in the CDR3. V shed 6 bases and J shed 1 base, with 16 bases lying between them. CDR1 and CDR2 from the germline V gene are MNHEY and SMNVEV (reference sequence). CDR3 sequence: CASSPTPTVSYEQYF. The CDR3 nucleotides are TGTGCCAGCAGCCCTACCCCGACAGTATCCTACGAGCAGTACTTC.

The chain joins TRBV11-2 to TRBJ2-7; tentative D call: TRBD2 (7 bases). CDR3 length: 14 amino acids. V was cut by 5 bases and J by 2 bases, with 13 bases left in between. CDR1 is SGHAT, CDR2 FQNNGV, per germline. The CDR3 loop reads CASSPRGATYEQYF. Written as DNA, the CDR3 is TGTGCCAGCAGCCCCCGGGGGGCGACCTACGAGCAGTACTTC.

This sequence joins TRBV9 and TRBJ2-2, with TRBD1 matching 10 bases. The CDR3 runs to 16 residues. Trimming took 4 bases from V and 6 from J; bases not matched to a gene: 9. CDR1 and CDR2 from the germline V gene are SGDLS and YYNGEE. As DNA, the CDR3 is TGTGCCAGCAGCCGGGATCGGGACAGGGGCGCCGGGGAGCTGTTTTTT. Translation gives CASSRDRDRGAGELFF.

V usage is TRBV7-9 and J usage is TRBJ2-1; 10 bases align to TRBD1. There are 16 residues in the CDR3. Germline CDR1 and CDR2: SEHNR and FQNEAQ (reference sequence). V shed 3 bases, J shed 8 bases, and the junction held 10 bases outside the gene matches. The CDR3 loop reads CASSLPGQGTTDEQFF. The CDR3 DNA sequence: TGTGCCAGCAGCTTGCCGGGACAGGGGACTACAGATGAGCAGTTCTTC.

This clone showed up just a few times. This chain links TRBV7-9 with TRBJ1-5, with D unclear. The germline gives CDR1 SEHNR, CDR2 FQNEAQ (reference sequence). This CDR3 contains 13 residues. V was pared by 1 base and J by 4 bases, with 5 bases between. The CDR3 DNA sequence: TGTGCCAGCAGCTTAGAGAGAAATCAGCCCCAGCATTTT. Residues: CASSLERNQPQHF.

The chain links TRBV7-9 to TRBJ2-3, with TRBD2 identical over 10 bases. The V segment lost 2 bases and the J segment 4 bases; nucleotides outside the gene matches: 3. CDR3 length: 15 residues. Germline values: CDR1 SEHNR, CDR2 FQNEAQ (reference sequence). In nucleotides, the CDR3 is TGTGCCAGCAGCTTAAGCGGGGGGGTTGCAGATACGCAGTATTTT. This sequence encodes CASSLSGGVADTQYF.